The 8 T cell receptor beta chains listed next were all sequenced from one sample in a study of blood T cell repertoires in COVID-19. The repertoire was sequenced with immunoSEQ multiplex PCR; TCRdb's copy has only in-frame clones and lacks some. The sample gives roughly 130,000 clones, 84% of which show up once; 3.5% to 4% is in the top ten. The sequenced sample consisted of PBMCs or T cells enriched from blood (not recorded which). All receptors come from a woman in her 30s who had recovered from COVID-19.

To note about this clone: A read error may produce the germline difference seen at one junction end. CDR3 in amino acids: CASSDPGRLHF. CDR3 coding DNA: TGTGCCAGCAGTGACCCGGGGAGGCTGCACTTC. The chain is built from TRBV9 and TRBJ2-7; the D gene is possibly TRBD2 (6 bases). CDR1 is SGDLS, CDR2 YYNGEE, per germline. The CDR3 has 11 amino acids.

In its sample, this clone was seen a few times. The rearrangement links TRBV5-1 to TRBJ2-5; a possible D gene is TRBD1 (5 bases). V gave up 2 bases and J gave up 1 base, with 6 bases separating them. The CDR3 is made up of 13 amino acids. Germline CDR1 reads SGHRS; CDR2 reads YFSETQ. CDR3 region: CASSFRAQETQYF. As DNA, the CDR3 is TGCGCCAGCAGCTTCAGGGCCCAAGAGACCCAGTACTTC.

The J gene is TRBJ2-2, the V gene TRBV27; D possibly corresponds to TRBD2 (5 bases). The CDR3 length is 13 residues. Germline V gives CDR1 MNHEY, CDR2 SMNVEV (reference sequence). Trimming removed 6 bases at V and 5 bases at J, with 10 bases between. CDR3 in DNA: TGTGCCAGCAGCCCGTCGGGGACCGGGGAGCTGTTTTTT. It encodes CASSPSGTGELFF.

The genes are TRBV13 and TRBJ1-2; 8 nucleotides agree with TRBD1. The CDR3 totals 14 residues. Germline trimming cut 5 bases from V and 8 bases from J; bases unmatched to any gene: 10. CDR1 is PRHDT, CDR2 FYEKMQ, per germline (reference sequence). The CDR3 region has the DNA TGTGCCAGCAGCGAAAGGGACAGGCGCAGGGGCTACACCTTC. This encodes CASSERDRRRGYTF.

The CDR3, as DNA: TGTGCCAGCAGCCAGTTTCGGACAGTGAACACTGAAGCTTTCTTT. Its protein product is CASSQFRTVNTEAFF. The chain carries TRBV14 and TRBJ1-1, with a possible D match to TRBD1 (6 bases). The CDR3 consists of 15 residues. V lost 3 bases and J 0 bases, leaving 11 bases between the germline ends. CDR1 SGHDN and CDR2 FVKESK come from the germline V gene.

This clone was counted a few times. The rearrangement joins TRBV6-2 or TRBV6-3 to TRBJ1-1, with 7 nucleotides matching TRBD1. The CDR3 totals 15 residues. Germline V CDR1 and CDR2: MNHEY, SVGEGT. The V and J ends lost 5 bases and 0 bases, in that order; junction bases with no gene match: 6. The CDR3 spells CASSGSGQLNTEAFF. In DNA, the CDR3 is TGTGCCAGCAGTGGGTCGGGACAGCTGAACACTGAAGCTTTCTTT.

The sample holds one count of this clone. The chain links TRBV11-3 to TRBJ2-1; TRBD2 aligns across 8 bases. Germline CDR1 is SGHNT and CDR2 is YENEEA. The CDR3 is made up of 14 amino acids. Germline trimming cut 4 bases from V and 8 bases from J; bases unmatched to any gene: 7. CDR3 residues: CASSSGGRWDEQFF. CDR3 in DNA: TGTGCCAGCAGCTCAGGCGGGAGGTGGGATGAGCAGTTCTTC. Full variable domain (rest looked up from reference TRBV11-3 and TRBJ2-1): EAGVVQSPRYKIIEKKQPVAFWCNPISGHNTLYWYLQNLGQGPELLIRYENEEAVDDSQLPKDRFSAERLKGVDSTLKIQPAELGDSAVYLCASSSGGRWDEQFFGPGTRLTVL.

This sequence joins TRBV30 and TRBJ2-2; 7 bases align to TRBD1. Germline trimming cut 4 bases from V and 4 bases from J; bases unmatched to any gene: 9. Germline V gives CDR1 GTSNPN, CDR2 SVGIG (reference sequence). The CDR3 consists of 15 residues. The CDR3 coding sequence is TGTGCCTGGACCAGACAGGGAAGGGGCACCGGGGAGCTGTTTTTT. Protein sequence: CAWTRQGRGTGELFF.